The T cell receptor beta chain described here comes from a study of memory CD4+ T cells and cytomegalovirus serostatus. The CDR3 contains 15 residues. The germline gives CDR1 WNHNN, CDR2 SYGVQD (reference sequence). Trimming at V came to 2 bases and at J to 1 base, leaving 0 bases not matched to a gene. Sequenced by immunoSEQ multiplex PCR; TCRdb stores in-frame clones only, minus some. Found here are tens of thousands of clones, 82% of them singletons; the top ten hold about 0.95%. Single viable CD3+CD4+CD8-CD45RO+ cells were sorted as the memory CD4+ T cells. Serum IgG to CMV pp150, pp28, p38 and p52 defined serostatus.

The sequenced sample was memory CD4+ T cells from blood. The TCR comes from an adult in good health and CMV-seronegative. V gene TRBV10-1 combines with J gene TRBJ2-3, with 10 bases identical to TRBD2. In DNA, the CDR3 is TGCGCCAGCAGTGAGCTAGCGGGGGGCACAGATACGCAGTATTTT. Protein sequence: CASSELAGGTDTQYF.